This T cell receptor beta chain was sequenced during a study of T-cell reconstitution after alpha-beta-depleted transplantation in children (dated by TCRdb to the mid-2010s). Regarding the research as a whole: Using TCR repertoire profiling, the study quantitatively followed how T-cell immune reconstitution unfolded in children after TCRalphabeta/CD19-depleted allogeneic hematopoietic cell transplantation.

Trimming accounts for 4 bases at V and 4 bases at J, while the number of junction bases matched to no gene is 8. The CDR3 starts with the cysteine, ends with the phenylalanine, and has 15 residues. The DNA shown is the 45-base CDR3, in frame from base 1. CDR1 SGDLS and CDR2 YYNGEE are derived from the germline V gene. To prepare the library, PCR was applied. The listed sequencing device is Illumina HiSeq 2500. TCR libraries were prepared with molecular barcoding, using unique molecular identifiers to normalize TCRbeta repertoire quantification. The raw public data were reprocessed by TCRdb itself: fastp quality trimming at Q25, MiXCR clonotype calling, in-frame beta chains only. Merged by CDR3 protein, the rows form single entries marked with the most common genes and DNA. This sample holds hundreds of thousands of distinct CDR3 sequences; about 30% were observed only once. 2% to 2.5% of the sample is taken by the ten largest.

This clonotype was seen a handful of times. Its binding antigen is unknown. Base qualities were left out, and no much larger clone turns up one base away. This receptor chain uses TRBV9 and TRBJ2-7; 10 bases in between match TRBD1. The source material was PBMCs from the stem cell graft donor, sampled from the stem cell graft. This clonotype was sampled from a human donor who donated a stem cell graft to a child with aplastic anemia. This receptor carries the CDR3 CASSQPGQGTYEQYF. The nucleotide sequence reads TGTGCCAGCAGCCAACCGGGACAGGGGACGTACGAGCAGTACTTC.